This paragraph covers one T cell receptor (beta chain) sequence. The same CDR3 arises from other DNA sequences in this sample as well. The data were taken from a study of blood T cell repertoires in COVID-19. Across the whole study: Researchers got acute and convalescent COVID-19 samples from the United States, Italy and Spain. PBMCs, B-cell-depleted T cells, or T cells provided the cDNA or gDNA that made up the material.

This CDR3 comprises 14 residues. V shed 3 bases, J shed 4 bases, and the junction held 2 bases outside the gene matches. Per germline, CDR1 KGHSH and CDR2 LQKENI. In the original processing: Amplification of reference gene primers was used by the study to estimate nucleated cell counts. Repertoires were generated with immunoSEQ multiplex PCR, while TCRdb's copy carries only in-frame clones and drops some. The D gene and trimming were derived from the DNA, and the V and J assignments and clone size from that table. This sample has 150,000 or so clones, with approximately 80% found just once. The material sequenced was peripheral blood. This chain connects TRBV18 to TRBJ2-1; 8 bases match TRBD2. The source of this sequence is a woman in her sixties or seventies with acute or convalescent COVID-19. The CDR3, as DNA: TGTGCCAGCTCACCGATAGCGGGGTACAATGAGCAGTTCTTC. This gives the protein CASSPIAGYNEQFF.